A single sample is the source of the 14 T cell receptor beta chains below, sequenced in a study of technical replicates of blood from several donors. Sequencing used immunoSEQ multiplex PCR; TCRdb keeps in-frame clones, though not all of them. The table lists 95,000 to 100,000 clones, nearly 97% of them singletons. Sequenced material: T cells isolated from PBMCs. The receptor set was obtained from a human donor in good health.

The V gene is TRBV19, the J gene TRBJ2-5; 13 bases agree with TRBD2. Trimming took 1 base from V and 3 from J; bases not matched to a gene: 20. CDR3 size: 22 residues. Germline-derived CDR1 and CDR2 are LNHDA and SQIVND (reference sequence). Written as DNA, the CDR3 is TGTGCCAGTAGTATAGGTTTTGTCACCGGTATTTTCACTAGCGGGAGGGAAGAGACCCAGTACTTC. This translates into CASSIGFVTGIFTSGREETQYF.

This chain joins TRBV6-1 and TRBJ2-1, with TRBD1 identical over 9 bases. Germline V CDR1 and CDR2: MNHNS, SASEGT. The CDR3 is 15 residues long. Trimming cost V 2 bases and J 4 bases; bases outside gene matches: 3. As DNA, the CDR3 is TGTGCCAGCAGTGAAAAGACAGGGGGTTACAATGAGCAGTTCTTC. Encoded protein: CASSEKTGGYNEQFF.

V and J are TRBV6-5 and TRBJ1-6, with 7 bases that match TRBD1. Per germline, CDR1 MNHEY and CDR2 SVGAGI. With 5 bases clipped from V and 10 bases from J, the junction kept 11 bases outside the gene matches. The CDR3 runs to 15 residues. This CDR3 is CASSASPDRWSPLHF. The CDR3 bases are TGTGCCAGCAGTGCGTCCCCGGACAGGTGGTCACCCCTCCACTTT.

CDR3 protein: CASSSPVRQSVMNTEAFF. In nucleotides, the CDR3 is TGTGCCAGCAGCTCCCCTGTAAGACAGTCTGTAATGAACACTGAAGCTTTCTTT. The chain carries TRBV11-3 and TRBJ1-1, with D possibly TRBD1 on 5 matching bases. From germline, CDR1 is SGHNT and CDR2 YENEEA. This CDR3 region has 18 residues. Trimming removed 4 bases from V and 0 bases from J, with 21 bases in between.

This clone occurred once. The V and J genes are TRBV6-5 and TRBJ2-3; D call uncertain. The ends were cut back, 7 bases at V and 1 base at J, with 9 bases in the middle. Germline loops: CDR1 MNHEY, CDR2 SVGAGI. CDR3 length equals 13 residues. CDR3 sequence (DNA): TGTGCCAGCAAACTTCTAGGCACAGATACGCAGTATTTT. Amino acid sequence: CASKLLGTDTQYF.

The V call is TRBV30, the J call TRBJ1-4; D may be TRBD1 (5 bases). Germline lookup yields CDR1 GTSNPN and CDR2 SVGIG (reference sequence). The ends were cut back, 0 bases at V and 10 bases at J, with 12 bases in the middle. The CDR3 covers 13 residues. In nucleotides, the CDR3 is TGTGCCTGGAGTGTTCAAGGGGTTGCAAAACTGTTTTTT. Translating it yields CAWSVQGVAKLFF.

The chain couples TRBV6-1 to TRBJ2-7; weak D call: TRBD2 (6 bases). Germline V lookup: CDR1 MNHNS, CDR2 SASEGT. CDR3 length: 14 residues. Between the trimmed V and J ends, which lost 7 bases and 1 base, there was a span of 14 bases. CDR3 coding DNA: TGTGCCAGCACCTTCTGGGCGGGATCCTACGAGCAGTACTTC. It codes for CASTFWAGSYEQYF.

The chain has TRBV14 and TRBJ2-2, with TRBD1 matching over 8 bases. The CDR3 spans 16 residues. Germline CDR1 is SGHDN and CDR2 is FVKESK. Unmatched junction bases numbered 3, after V lost 0 bases and J lost 3 bases. This CDR3 reads CASSQDRGPDTGELFF. The CDR3 DNA is TGTGCCAGCAGCCAAGACAGGGGGCCTGACACCGGGGAGCTGTTTTTT.

This sequence joins TRBV11-2 and TRBJ1-1; perhaps TRBD1 as D (5 bases). The CDR3 spans 13 residues. The V gene lost 0 bases and the J gene lost 10 bases, with 12 bases spanning the gap. Germline V gene data show CDR1 as SGHAT and CDR2 as FQNNGV. Here the CDR3 DNA reads TGTGCCAGCAGCTTAGATCCGGGGGAGCGAGCTTTCTTT. Translated, it gives CASSLDPGERAFF.

The chain combines TRBV9 with TRBJ1-3; possible D gene TRBD1, 5 bases. This CDR3 contains 15 residues. Trimming removed 2 bases at V and 3 bases at J, with 12 bases between. In germline, CDR1 is SGDLS, CDR2 YYNGEE. The CDR3 bases are TGTGCCAGCAGCGTCCAAGGGGTACGTGGAAACACCATATATTTT. Encoded protein: CASSVQGVRGNTIYF.

J is TRBJ2-1 and V is TRBV5-1; D remains ambiguous. Trimming removed 5 bases at V and 0 bases at J, with 18 bases between. This CDR3 comprises 17 residues. Looked up from germline, CDR1 is SGHRS and CDR2 is YFSETQ. The CDR3 DNA follows: TGCGCCAGCAGGGGCTTCGTGGCAGAAAGCTCCTACAATGAGCAGTTCTTC. Protein product: CASRGFVAESSYNEQFF.

The CDR3 sequence is CAWSVGGLDGYTF. For the CDR3, the DNA is TGTGCCTGGAGTGTTGGAGGTCTCGATGGCTACACCTTC. The chain uses TRBV30 and TRBJ1-2; D remains ambiguous. Germline V gives CDR1 GTSNPN, CDR2 SVGIG (reference sequence). Trimming cost V 0 bases and J 6 bases, with 11 bases left between them. There are 13 residues in the CDR3.

The chain couples TRBV6-4 to TRBJ1-5, with a weak D call TRBD1 (6 bases). The length of the CDR3 is 18 residues. Germline V CDR1 and CDR2: MRHNA, SNTAGT. V was trimmed by 6 bases and J by 0 bases, leaving 21 bases between them. The CDR3 sequence is CASRIKRDKRYSNQPQHF. CDR3 bases: TGTGCCAGCAGAATTAAAAGGGACAAACGTTATAGCAATCAGCCCCAGCATTTT.

The J gene is TRBJ1-4, the V gene TRBV10-3; D ambiguous. Germline V gives CDR1 ENHRY, CDR2 SYGVKD. The CDR3 extends over 17 amino acids. Trimming left V 4 bases short and J 0 bases short, with 15 bases between. The CDR3 loop reads CAISGVPGKATNEKLFF. In DNA form, the CDR3 reads TGTGCCATCAGTGGTGTTCCGGGTAAGGCAACTAATGAAAAACTGTTTTTT.